The rows below give T cell receptor beta chains drawn from one sample of a study of identifying expanded T cells in peripheral blood. The assay was immunoSEQ multiplex PCR, and TCRdb's table has in-frame clones only and misses some. The table includes tens of thousands of clones, roughly 81% detected once. The sample was blood. The receptors originated from a person aged 18-70 years in good health. The CDR3 runs from the conserved cysteine through the conserved F or W. D genes are given only for firm matches.

CDR3 length,V gene,D gene,J gene,CDR3 protein
12,TRBV12-5,NA,TRBJ1-2,CASGLNARGYTF
16,TRBV7-2,NA,TRBJ1-2,CASSFGLDLGAYGYTF
17,TRBV29-1,TRBD1,TRBJ1-1,CSVEDAGQGAIPAEAFF
14,TRBV28,TRBD1,TRBJ1-6,CASSSGTGDSPLHF
15,TRBV6-5,NA,TRBJ2-1,CASSTGRPQVHEQFF
14,TRBV10-3,TRBD1,TRBJ2-7,CAISERQGALEQYF
15,TRBV6-6,TRBD1,TRBJ1-2,CASSPGQGGIRGYTF
18,TRBV4-3,NA,TRBJ2-1,CASSQEVFGSRLSNEQFF
10,TRBV6-1,NA,TRBJ1-2,CASSDFVYTF
12,TRBV30,NA,TRBJ1-6,CAWSVRASPLHF
13,TRBV7-2,NA,TRBJ1-5,CASSPASGLPQHF
17,TRBV7-8,NA,TRBJ2-5,CASSLEWRVKSGETQYF
12,TRBV5-1,NA,TRBJ2-5,CASSLVGETQYF
12,TRBV4-1,NA,TRBJ2-3,CASSYDASTQYF
12,TRBV7-6,NA,TRBJ1-2,CASSGGSSGYTF
16,TRBV4-3,NA,TRBJ1-6,CASSQDLRGRGSPLHF
15,TRBV5-1,TRBD2,TRBJ2-1,CASSWPSGSHNEQFF
10,TRBV6-5,NA,TRBJ1-2,CASRKNGYTF
13,TRBV11-3,NA,TRBJ1-1,CASNLQNHTEAFF
15,TRBV14,TRBD1,TRBJ2-2,CASSRDRGDTGELFF
13,TRBV2,NA,TRBJ1-5,CASNGQENQPQHF
18,TRBV7-9,NA,TRBJ1-1,CASSLVPLGRRWNTEAFF
13,TRBV6-5,NA,TRBJ2-5,CASSYAGKETQYF
14,TRBV6-5,NA,TRBJ2-2,CASSPDWNTGELFF
18,TRBV4-1,NA,TRBJ1-3,CASSQGGASGTRGNTIYF
15,TRBV6-1,NA,TRBJ1-6,CASSARDPLGSPLHF
14,TRBV11-3,NA,TRBJ2-3,CASSLQPSTDTQYF